This T cell receptor (beta chain) was captured by sequencing in a study of T-cell reconstitution after alpha-beta-depleted transplantation in children. Study results and limitations: As was reported, about two months after transplant, alpha-beta T cells came from several hundred expanded graft clones. The authors attributed T-cell counts and diversity one year after transplant mostly to newly produced T cells. Certain patients had high TCRbeta diversity at day 60, and it came from recipient T cells and thymic progenitors that survived.

As regards this clonotype: The target antigen is unknown.

V was cut by 3 bases and J by 6 bases, with 12 bases left in between. The CDR3 is 13 amino acids. CDR1 is SEHNR and CDR2 is FQNEAQ in the germline V gene (reference sequence). This sample's TCRbeta library carried unique molecular identifier barcodes. TCRdb re-derived calls from the PCR reads in MiXCR, one entry per CDR3 protein. The sample records about 400,000 distinct CDR3 sequences, around 15% being singletons. This receptor was obtained from a boy in the first two years of life who had a stem cell transplant for Wiskott-Aldrich syndrome, so the T cells may come from the graft donor. The sample consisted of PBMCs, mostly from graft donor cells, taken 360 days after TCRalphabeta/CD19-depleted stem cell transplant. The genes are TRBV7-9 and TRBJ2-7, with a possible D match to TRBD2 (5 bases). The CDR3 DNA reads as TGTGCCAGCAGCTTTCGAGGGTCTAGCGAGCAGTACTTC. Translated: CASSFRGSSEQYF.